This entry describes one TCR beta chain. Method: immunoSEQ multiplex PCR; TCRdb's copy keeps in-frame clones and lacks some. The sample has approximately 170,000 clones; roughly nine tenths are singletons. This specimen belongs to a study of blood T cell repertoires in COVID-19. Study summary: From T cells, B-cell-depleted T cells, or PBMCs came the material, which was cDNA or gDNA.

The CDR3 totals 14 residues. V lost 2 bases to trimming and J lost 1 base; unmatched junction nucleotides: 1. The germline CDR1 and CDR2 sequences are SGHKS and YYEKEE (reference sequence). The receptor comes from a man younger than 45 with acute or convalescent COVID-19. Sequenced input: peripheral blood. This rearrangement joins TRBV5-5 to TRBJ1-1, with 8 bases aligning to TRBD1. The CDR3 region is CASSFGTGNTEAFF. The CDR3 coding sequence is TGTGCCAGCAGCTTTGGGACAGGGAACACTGAAGCTTTCTTT.